This T cell receptor (beta chain) comes out of a study of shared clonotypes between healthy human individuals. Study in general: Plates per donor: three CD4 naive, three CD4 memory, two CD8 naive, one CD8 memory.

Profiled with immunoSEQ multiplex PCR; TCRdb holds only in-frame clones, not every one. The sample consists of some 1,400,000 clones, 96% of them appearing once. Germline V gene data show CDR1 as KGHSH and CDR2 as LQKENI. The CDR3 is made up of 13 amino acids. V was shortened by 3 bases and J by 4 bases, with 9 bases between the two germline ends. Sequencing was performed on naive CD4+ T cells sorted from blood. Documented subset: CD45RA+ positively selected. The chain links TRBV18 to TRBJ2-5; D might be TRBD1 (6 bases). The origin of this receptor is a man aged 25 to 40 in good health. The chain's CDR3 is CASSPRTVETQYF. The CDR3 bases are TGTGCCAGCTCACCCAGGACAGTAGAGACCCAGTACTTC.